The rows below give T cell receptor beta chains drawn from one sample of a study of blood T cell repertoires in COVID-19. Repertoires were generated with immunoSEQ multiplex PCR, while TCRdb's copy carries only in-frame clones and drops some. The data contain approximately 440,000 clones, 80% to 95% of them seen just once; the ten biggest clones take up under 0.7%. Sample: PBMCs or T cells enriched from blood (not recorded which). These receptors were obtained from a man in his late teens or twenties who had recovered from COVID-19. The conserved cysteine and the conserved F or W are not part of the CDR3 here. Fields, in order: V gene, J gene, CDR3 protein.

TRBV5-6,TRBJ2-1,ASSFSNEQF
TRBV19,TRBJ2-2,ASSALRITGELF
TRBV9,TRBJ1-1,ASSPQGTEAF
TRBV6-4,TRBJ2-7,ASSDERGPLEEQY
TRBV3-1/TRBV3-2,TRBJ1-5,ASSQGGQLNQPQH
TRBV6-2/TRBV6-3,TRBJ1-5,ASSYSGLGGRRQNNQPQH
TRBV19,TRBJ2-3,ASSIYSGRDTDTQY
TRBV5-4,TRBJ2-5,ASSFGQGETQY
TRBV5-1,TRBJ1-1,ASSHSRDRNTEAF
TRBV28,TRBJ2-2,ASRSPRNTGELF
TRBV3-1/TRBV3-2,TRBJ1-2,ASSRTGRFYGYT
TRBV6-5,TRBJ2-1,ASQILAGVNNEQF
TRBV28,TRBJ2-3,ASSRAGGPTDTQY
TRBV9,TRBJ2-1,ASSVATSGSSSNEQF
TRBV19,TRBJ1-6,ASSIEFTENSPLH
TRBV2,TRBJ1-2,ASRQVLAVYGYT
TRBV27,TRBJ1-2,ASSPDRGPVYGYT
TRBV11-2,TRBJ2-3,ASSTRLAPRTDTQY
TRBV7-6,TRBJ2-1,ASSLGGRGNEQF
TRBV5-5,TRBJ2-2,ASSLYSGNTGELF
TRBV2,TRBJ2-7,ASSEGAGGSYEQY
TRBV3-1/TRBV3-2,TRBJ2-2,ASSHGPGRVTGELF
TRBV27,TRBJ1-6,ASASSYNSPLH
TRBV3-1/TRBV3-2,TRBJ2-5,ASSPPSGSQETQY
TRBV24-1,TRBJ1-2,ATSGNDRRYGYT
TRBV27,TRBJ1-5,ASSLQGPISNQPQH
TRBV4-1,TRBJ2-2,ASSQIDRGYAGELF
TRBV19,TRBJ1-6,ASSTTGGWNSPLH
TRBV3-1/TRBV3-2,TRBJ1-3,ASSPRQGARSGNTIY
TRBV4-1,TRBJ2-1,ASSHIGTSGNEQF
TRBV29-1,TRBJ2-2,SVAPGQGATGELF
TRBV3-1/TRBV3-2,TRBJ1-3,ASSPGLPSSGNTIY
TRBV10-1,TRBJ2-3,ASSEDRGLGDTQY
TRBV10-1,TRBJ2-1,ASSAILTGGEQF
TRBV5-8,TRBJ1-1,ASSLGRDTEAF